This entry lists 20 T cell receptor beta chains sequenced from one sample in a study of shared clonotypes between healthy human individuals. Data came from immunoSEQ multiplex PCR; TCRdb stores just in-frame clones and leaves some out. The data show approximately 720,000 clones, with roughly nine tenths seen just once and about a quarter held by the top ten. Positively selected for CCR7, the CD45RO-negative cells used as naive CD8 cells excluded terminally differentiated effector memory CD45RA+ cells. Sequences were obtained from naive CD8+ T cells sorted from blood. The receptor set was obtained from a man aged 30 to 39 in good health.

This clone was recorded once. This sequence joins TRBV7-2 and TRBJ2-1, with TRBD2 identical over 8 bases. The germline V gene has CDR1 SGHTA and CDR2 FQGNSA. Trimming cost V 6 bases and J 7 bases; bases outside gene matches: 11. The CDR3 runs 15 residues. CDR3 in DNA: TGTGCCAGCAGTTTACAAAGCGGGAGCTTAAATGAGCAGTTCTTC. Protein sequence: CASSLQSGSLNEQFF.

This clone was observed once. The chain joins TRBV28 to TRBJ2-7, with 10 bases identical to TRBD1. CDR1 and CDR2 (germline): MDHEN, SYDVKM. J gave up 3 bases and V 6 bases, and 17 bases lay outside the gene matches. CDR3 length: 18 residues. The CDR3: CASSSGQGIIDVDYEQYF. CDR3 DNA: TGTGCCAGCAGCTCGGGACAGGGGATTATCGACGTCGACTACGAGCAGTACTTC.

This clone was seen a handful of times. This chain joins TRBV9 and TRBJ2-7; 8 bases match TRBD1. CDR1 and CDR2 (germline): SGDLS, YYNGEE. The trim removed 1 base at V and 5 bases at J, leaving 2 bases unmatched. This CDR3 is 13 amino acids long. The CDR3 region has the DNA TGTGCCAGCAGCGTACTGGACAGGGACGAGCAGTACTTC. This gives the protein CASSVLDRDEQYF.

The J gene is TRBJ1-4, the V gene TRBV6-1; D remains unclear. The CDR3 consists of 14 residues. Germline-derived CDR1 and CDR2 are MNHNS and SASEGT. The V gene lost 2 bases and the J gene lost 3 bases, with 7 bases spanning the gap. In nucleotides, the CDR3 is TGTGCCAGCAGTGAAATGAGGGCTAATGAAAAACTGTTTTTT. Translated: CASSEMRANEKLFF.

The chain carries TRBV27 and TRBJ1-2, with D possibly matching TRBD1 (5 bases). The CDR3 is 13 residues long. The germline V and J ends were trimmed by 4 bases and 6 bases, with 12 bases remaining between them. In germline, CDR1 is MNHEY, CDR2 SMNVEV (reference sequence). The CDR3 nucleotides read TGTGCCAGCAGTTGGGGGGTAGAGAATGGCTACACCTTC. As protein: CASSWGVENGYTF.

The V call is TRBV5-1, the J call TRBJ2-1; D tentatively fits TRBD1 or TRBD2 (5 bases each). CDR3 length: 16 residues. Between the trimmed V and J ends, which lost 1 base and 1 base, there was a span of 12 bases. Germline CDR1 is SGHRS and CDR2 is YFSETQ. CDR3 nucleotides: TGCGCCAGCAGCTTGTACGTCAGGGAGTCCTACAATGAGCAGTTCTTC. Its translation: CASSLYVRESYNEQFF.

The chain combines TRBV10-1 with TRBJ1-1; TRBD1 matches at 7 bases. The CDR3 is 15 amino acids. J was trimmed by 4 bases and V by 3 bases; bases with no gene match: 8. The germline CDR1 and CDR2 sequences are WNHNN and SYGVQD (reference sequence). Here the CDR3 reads CASSDDRVGFTEAFF. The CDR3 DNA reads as TGCGCCAGCAGTGACGACAGGGTTGGATTCACTGAAGCTTTCTTT.

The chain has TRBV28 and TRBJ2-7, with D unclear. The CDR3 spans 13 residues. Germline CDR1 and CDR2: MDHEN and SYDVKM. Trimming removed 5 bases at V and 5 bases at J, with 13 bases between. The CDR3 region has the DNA TGTGCCAGCAGTCCGGGCCTAACGAACGAGCAGTACTTC. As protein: CASSPGLTNEQYF.

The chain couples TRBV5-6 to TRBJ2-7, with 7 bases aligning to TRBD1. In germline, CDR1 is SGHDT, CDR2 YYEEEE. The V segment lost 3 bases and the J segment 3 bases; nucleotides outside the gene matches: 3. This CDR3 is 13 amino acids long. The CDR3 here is CASSSTGLYEQYF. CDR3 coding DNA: TGTGCCAGCAGCTCGACAGGGCTCTACGAGCAGTACTTC. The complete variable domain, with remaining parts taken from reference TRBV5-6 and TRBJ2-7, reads DAGVTQSPTHLIKTRGQQVTLRCSPKSGHDTVSWYQQALGQGPQFIFQYYEEEERQRGNFPDRFSGHQFPNYSSELNVNALLLGDSALYLCASSSTGLYEQYFGPGTRLTVT.

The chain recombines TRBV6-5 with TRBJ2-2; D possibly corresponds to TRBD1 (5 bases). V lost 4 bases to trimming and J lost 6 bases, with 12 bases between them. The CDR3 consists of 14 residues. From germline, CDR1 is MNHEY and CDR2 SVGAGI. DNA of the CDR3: TGTGCCAGCAGTTTTAGAACGACAGCCGGGGAGCTGTTTTTT. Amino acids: CASSFRTTAGELFF.

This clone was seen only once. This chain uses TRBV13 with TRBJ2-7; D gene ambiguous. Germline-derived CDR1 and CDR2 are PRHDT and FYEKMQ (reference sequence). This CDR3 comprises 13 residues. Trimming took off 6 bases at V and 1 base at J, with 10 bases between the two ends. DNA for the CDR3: TGTGCCAGCAGTTACTCGAGTTCCTACGAGCAGTACTTC. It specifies CASSYSSSYEQYF.

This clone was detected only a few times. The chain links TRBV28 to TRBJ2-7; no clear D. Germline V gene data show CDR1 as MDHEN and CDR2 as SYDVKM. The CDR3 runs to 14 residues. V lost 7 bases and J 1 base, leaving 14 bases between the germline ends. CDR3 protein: CASTNSASSYEQYF. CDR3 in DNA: TGTGCCAGCACCAACTCCGCTTCTTCCTACGAGCAGTACTTC.

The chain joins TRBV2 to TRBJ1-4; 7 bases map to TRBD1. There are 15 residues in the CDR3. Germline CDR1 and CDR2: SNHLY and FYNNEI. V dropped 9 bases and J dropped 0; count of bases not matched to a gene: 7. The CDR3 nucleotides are TGTGCCAGTAAGGACAGGCAGACAACTAATGAAAAACTGTTTTTT. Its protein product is CASKDRQTTNEKLFF.

The CDR3 loop reads CASSQDSQPDANTEAFF. The CDR3, as DNA: TGCGCCAGCAGCCAAGACTCACAGCCTGATGCGAACACTGAAGCTTTCTTT. V is TRBV4-1 and J is TRBJ1-1; D unresolved. The CDR3 sequence is 17 residues long. The germline gives CDR1 MGHRA, CDR2 YSYEKL. V lost 0 bases and J 1 base, leaving 15 bases between the germline ends.

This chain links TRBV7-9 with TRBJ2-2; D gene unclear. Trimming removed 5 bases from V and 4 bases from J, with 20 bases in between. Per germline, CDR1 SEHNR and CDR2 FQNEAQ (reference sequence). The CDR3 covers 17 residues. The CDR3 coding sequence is TGTGCCAGCAGCCCAACTACCCTCCGCGTCTCCACCGGGGAGCTGTTTTTT. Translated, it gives CASSPTTLRVSTGELFF.

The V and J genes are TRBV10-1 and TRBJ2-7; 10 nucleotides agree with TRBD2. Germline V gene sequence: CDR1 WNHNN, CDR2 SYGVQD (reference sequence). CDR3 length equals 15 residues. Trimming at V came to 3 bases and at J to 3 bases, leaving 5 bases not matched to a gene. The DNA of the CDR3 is TGCGCCAGCAGTGACCTAGCGGGAGATGGCTACGAGCAGTACTTC. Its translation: CASSDLAGDGYEQYF.

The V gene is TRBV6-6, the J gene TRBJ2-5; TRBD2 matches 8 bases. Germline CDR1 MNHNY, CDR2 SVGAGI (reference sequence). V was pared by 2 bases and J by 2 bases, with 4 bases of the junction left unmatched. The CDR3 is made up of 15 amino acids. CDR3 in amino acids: CASSYNSGGQETQYF. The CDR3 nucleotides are TGTGCCAGCAGTTACAACTCGGGGGGGCAAGAGACCCAGTACTTC.

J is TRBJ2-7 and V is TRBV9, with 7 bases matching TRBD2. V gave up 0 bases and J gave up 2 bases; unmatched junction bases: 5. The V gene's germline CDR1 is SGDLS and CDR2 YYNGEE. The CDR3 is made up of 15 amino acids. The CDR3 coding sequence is TGTGCCAGCAGCGTAGGTGGCGGGAGCACCTACGAGCAGTACTTC. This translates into CASSVGGGSTYEQYF.

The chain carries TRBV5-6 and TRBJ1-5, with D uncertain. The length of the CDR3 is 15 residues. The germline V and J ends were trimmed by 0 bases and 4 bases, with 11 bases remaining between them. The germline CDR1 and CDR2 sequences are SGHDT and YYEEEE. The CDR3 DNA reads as TGTGCCAGCAGCTTGGCCCCGGGGTATAATCAGCCCCAGCATTTT. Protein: CASSLAPGYNQPQHF.

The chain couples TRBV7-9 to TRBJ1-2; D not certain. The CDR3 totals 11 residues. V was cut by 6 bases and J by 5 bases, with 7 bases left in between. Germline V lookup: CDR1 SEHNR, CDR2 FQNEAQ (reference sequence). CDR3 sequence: CASSLNYGYTF. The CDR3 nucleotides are TGTGCCAGCAGTCTTAATTATGGCTACACCTTC.